A single sample is the source of the 18 T cell receptor beta chains below, sequenced in a study of regulatory T cells in long-lasting Graves disease. Building the TCR beta libraries relied on iRepertoire HTBI primers, and CDR3 regions underwent Arm-PCR. TCRdb reprocessed the multiplex PCR reads with MiXCR, giving one entry per CDR3 protein. This sample carries roughly 450,000 distinct CDR3 sequences, about a quarter of them seen once, and the ten largest clones take around 26%. As to time point: persistent/refractory GD, antithyroid drugs over 5 years with positive TRAb. The authors made the TCR library using RNA they extracted from PBMCs. The material was peripheral blood mononuclear cells (PBMCs), obtained when the disease was refractory, from a patient treated with antithyroid drugs. These receptors were obtained from a female donor with Graves disease.

In regard to this clonotype: A much larger clone is a single base away; this may be a read error. The chain links TRBV7-6 to TRBJ2-7, with D perhaps TRBD1 or TRBD2 (5 bases each). The germline V gene encodes CDR1 SGHVS and CDR2 FNYEAQ. The CDR3 runs 14 residues. V lost 5 bases, J lost 4 bases, and 15 bases lay in between. In DNA form, the CDR3 reads TGTGCCAGCAGCCCCGGGGCACTGCCTTACGAGCAGTACTTC. Amino acid sequence: CASSPGALPYEQYF.

This clonotype was found many times. The CDR3 DNA reads TGTGCCTGGAGTGTAAACGTCCAGGGGAGCAAGTACTTC. It codes for CAWSVNVQGSKYF. The chain employs TRBV30 and TRBJ2-7; the D gene is possibly TRBD1 (6 bases). V shed 0 bases and J shed 11 bases, with 17 bases lying between them. Germline loops: CDR1 GTSNPN, CDR2 SVGIG (reference sequence). The CDR3 consists of 13 residues.

As concerns this clonotype: The junction differs from germline at one of its ends, possibly a read error. The rearrangement joins TRBV29-1 to TRBJ1-2; tentative D call: TRBD1 (5 bases). Germline lookup yields CDR1 SQVTM and CDR2 ANQGSEA. The length of the CDR3 is 14 residues. CDR3 loop: CSVEAFAGNYSYTF. DNA of the CDR3: TGCAGCGTTGAAGCTTTTGCAGGGAACTATAGCTACACCTTC. Full variable domain (rest looked up from reference TRBV29-1 and TRBJ1-2): SAVISQKPSRDICQRGTSLTIQCQVDSQVTMMFWYRQQPGQSLTLIATANQGSEATYESGFVIDKFPISRPNLTFSTLTVSNMSPEDSSIYLCSVEAFAGNYSYTFGSGTRLTVV.

The rearrangement links TRBV7-9 to TRBJ1-6, with D uncertain. Germline lookup yields CDR1 SEHNR and CDR2 FQNEAQ (reference sequence). This CDR3 spans 12 amino acids. V shed 4 bases and J shed 13 bases, with 11 bases lying between them. The CDR3 DNA follows: TGTGCCAGCAGCTCAGCCCTTCGGCCCCTCCACTTT. This translates into CASSSALRPLHF.

This clonotype was found many times. The chain carries TRBV2 and TRBJ1-5; no definite D call. The CDR3 runs 17 residues. The V gene's germline CDR1 is SNHLY and CDR2 FYNNEI. Trimming cost V 1 base and J 1 base, with 14 bases left between them. In nucleotides, the CDR3 is TGTGCCAGCAGTGAAGGCAAAAGGTGGGGAAGCAATCAGCCCCAGCATTTT. Its protein product is CASSEGKRWGSNQPQHF.

This clonotype was counted between two and nine times. The chain joins TRBV28 to TRBJ2-1; D uncertain. Trimming removed 6 bases at V and 2 bases at J, with 5 bases between. The CDR3 covers 12 residues. Germline CDR1 reads MDHEN; CDR2 reads SYDVKM. Here the CDR3 DNA reads TGTGCCAGCAGGGCCCCCTACAATGAGCAGTTCTTC. It codes for CASRAPYNEQFF.

This clonotype was seen only a few times. V and J are TRBV7-2 and TRBJ2-5; 10 bases line up with TRBD1. Germline V CDR1 and CDR2: SGHTA, FQGNSA. CDR3 length: 16 amino acids. V gave up 1 base and J gave up 4 bases; unmatched junction bases: 6. CDR3 DNA sequence: TGTGCCAGCAGCTTAGTTGGAGGGACAGGGGTAGAGACCCAGTACTTC. It specifies CASSLVGGTGVETQYF.

This clonotype appeared a few times. The chain recombines TRBV28 with TRBJ2-5; 7 nucleotides match TRBD2. This CDR3 region has 16 residues. Trimming took 2 bases from V and 5 from J; bases not matched to a gene: 11. Germline V CDR1 and CDR2: MDHEN, SYDVKM. CDR3 sequence (DNA): TGTGCCAGCAGTTTACTAGCGGAGGGGTCCTGGGAGACCCAGTACTTC. Translating gives CASSLLAEGSWETQYF.

This chain connects TRBV7-6 to TRBJ1-1; 7 bases agree with TRBD1. The germline CDR1 and CDR2 sequences are SGHVS and FNYEAQ. This CDR3 is built from 20 residues. J gave up 4 bases and V 6 bases, and 26 bases lay outside the gene matches. In DNA form, the CDR3 reads TGTGCCAGCAGTCTTACGCCGAAAACCAGTCAAACAGGGGTTGGCACTGAAGCTTTCTTT. Protein product: CASSLTPKTSQTGVGTEAFF.

This clonotype was observed many times. The chain carries TRBV2 and TRBJ1-5; a possible D gene is TRBD1 (6 bases). Looked up from germline, CDR1 is SNHLY and CDR2 is FYNNEI. The CDR3 extends over 18 amino acids. Trimming removed 6 bases from V and 0 bases from J, with 21 bases in between. For the CDR3, the DNA is TGTGCCAGCAGCGCCGGGACACCCTTTACCTCTAGCAATCAGCCCCAGCATTTT. As protein: CASSAGTPFTSSNQPQHF. Complete variable domain (other parts from reference TRBV2 and TRBJ1-5): EPEVTQTPSHQVTQMGQEVILRCVPISNHLYFYWYRQILGQKVEFLVSFYNNEISEKSEIFDDQFSVERPDGSNFTLKIRSTKLEDSAMYFCASSAGTPFTSSNQPQHFGDGTRLSIL.

With regard to this clonotype: This clone may be a read error of a much larger clone one base away. Because the CDR3 is missing its conserved closing phenylalanine or tryptophan, this is likely a read error. This chain connects TRBV28 to TRBJ2-7, with TRBD2 identical over 7 bases. The CDR3 length is 12 residues. Losses at the gene ends were 7 bases for V and 0 bases for J; bases not matched to a gene: 0. Germline CDR1 reads MDHEN; CDR2 reads SYDVKM. CDR3 sequence reads: CASTSGSYEQYL. The CDR3 region has the DNA TGTGCCAGCACTAGCGGCTCCTACGAGCAGTACCTC.

This clonotype turned up a few times. The chain links TRBV6-1 to TRBJ1-5; TRBD1 agrees at 9 bases. The CDR3 spans 17 residues. V lost 2 bases and J lost 2; bases outside the gene matches: 7. The V gene's germline CDR1 is MNHNS and CDR2 SASEGT. For the CDR3, the DNA is TGTGCCAGCAGTGAAAGGGACAGGGTGGTTGGCAATCAGCCCCAGCATTTT. Translating it yields CASSERDRVVGNQPQHF.

To note about this clonotype: A read error may be the cause here, since a much bigger clone is one base away. This chain uses TRBV7-2 with TRBJ2-7; tentatively, D is TRBD2 (5 bases). Germline CDR1 is SGHTA and CDR2 is FQGNSA. This CDR3 has 14 residues. V lost 4 bases and J 0 bases, leaving 10 bases between the germline ends. The CDR3 sequence: CASSSEGHSYEQYF. The CDR3 nucleotides are TGTGCCAGCAGCTCTGAGGGTCACTCCTACGAGCAGTACTTC.

This clonotype was recorded many times. The rearrangement joins TRBV12-3 or TRBV12-4 to TRBJ1-5; tentative D call: TRBD1 (6 bases). Trimming cost V 5 bases and J 6 bases, with 11 bases left between them. This CDR3 contains 13 residues. The CDR3 is CASSKQGRQPQHF. The CDR3 region has the DNA TGTGCCAGCAGTAAACAGGGTCGTCAGCCCCAGCATTTT.

The chain has TRBV19 and TRBJ2-2, with D maybe TRBD2 (7 bases). Trimming stripped 8 bases from V and 2 bases from J, with 24 bases between. This CDR3 is built from 18 residues. Germline values: CDR1 LNHDA, CDR2 SQIVND (reference sequence). CDR3 in DNA: TGTGCCAGTTCTCGCCAAGGAGGGGGGGTGCTTAACACCGGGGAGCTGTTTTTT. Protein: CASSRQGGGVLNTGELFF.

The rearrangement joins TRBV20-1 to TRBJ2-2, with 7 bases that match TRBD1. The length of the CDR3 is 16 residues. J gave up 1 base and V 0 bases, and 5 bases lay outside the gene matches. Per the germline V gene, CDR1 is DFQATT and CDR2 is SNEGSKA (reference sequence). CDR3 sequence (DNA): TGCAGTGCTAGAGAGGCCCGGACAGGGAACACCGGGGAGCTGTTTTTT. Translation gives CSAREARTGNTGELFF.

A note on this clonotype: It may be a read error: a sequence one base away is much more abundant. The genes are TRBV12-3 or TRBV12-4 and TRBJ2-7, with 9 bases identical to TRBD2. This CDR3 contains 18 residues. V shed 5 bases, J shed 4 bases, and the junction held 18 bases outside the gene matches. The CDR3 reads CASSPSRAAGGIWYEQYF. CDR3 coding DNA: TGTGCCAGCAGTCCGTCTCGGGCAGCGGGAGGTATTTGGTACGAGCAGTACTTC.

This clonotype was seen a handful of times. The V and J genes are TRBV19 and TRBJ1-2, with 7 bases fitting TRBD1. The germline gives CDR1 LNHDA, CDR2 SQIVND (reference sequence). Trimming took 5 bases from V and 4 from J; bases not matched to a gene: 13. The length of the CDR3 is 16 residues. CDR3 region: CASSPERWDSFYGYTF. The CDR3 region has the DNA TGTGCCAGTAGTCCGGAACGATGGGACAGCTTCTATGGCTACACCTTC. Filled out from reference TRBV19 and TRBJ1-2, the complete variable domain reads DGGITQSPKYLFRKEGQNVTLSCEQNLNHDAMYWYRQDPGQGLRLIYYSQIVNDFQKGDIAEGYSVSREKKESFPLTVTSAQKNPTAFYLCASSPERWDSFYGYTFGSGTRLTVV.